The clone carrying this TCR beta chain was detected only a few times. How the authors handled the data: Estimation of nucleated cell counts was performed using reference gene primer amplification. Produced via immunoSEQ multiplex PCR; TCRdb's table is partial and in-frame only. V and J calls and clone size follow that table, whereas D and trimming were derived from the DNA. This repertoire shows 90,000 to 150,000 clones, approximately 81% found once; its top ten account for 3.5% to 4.5%. This specimen comes from a study of blood T cell repertoires in COVID-19. Study background: Both acute and convalescent COVID-19 samples were obtained from the United States, Italy and Spain.

The CDR3 is made up of 15 amino acids. The germline V gene has CDR1 SGHTA and CDR2 FQGNSA. V shed 4 bases, J shed 7 bases, and the junction held 4 bases outside the gene matches. The V and J genes are TRBV7-2 and TRBJ1-6; 10 positions match TRBD1. The TCR comes from a woman older than 75 with acute or convalescent COVID-19. The sequencing input was peripheral blood. The CDR3 DNA reads TGTGCCAGCAGCTCAATGGGACAGGGGAATTCACCCCTCCACTTT. The encoded protein is CASSSMGQGNSPLHF.